The clone carrying this T cell receptor beta chain has more than one count but fewer than ten. This CDR3 contains 14 residues. The germline gives CDR1 MDHEN, CDR2 SYDVKM. Germline trimming cut 5 bases from V and 3 bases from J; bases unmatched to any gene: 6. Amplification of TCR beta CDR3 regions was performed using RNA transcripts as template. The study used the HTBI primer set for a first-round RT-PCR of the TCR CDR3. TCRdb fed the multiplex PCR reads into MiXCR, producing one record per CDR3 protein. The sample records around 690,000 distinct CDR3 sequences, around 20% being singletons. The sample is drawn from a study of T cells in Graves' hyperthyroidism and ophthalmopathy.

The chain joins TRBV28 to TRBJ2-7; 8 bases align to TRBD2. The origin of this receptor is a man between 25 and 39 years old with Graves' ophthalmopathy. Sequencing was performed on blood. As DNA, the CDR3 is TGTGCCAGCAGTCCACCGGGACTAGTCTACGAGCAGTACTTC. It codes for CASSPPGLVYEQYF. Variable domain in full (rest from reference TRBV28 and TRBJ2-7): DVKVTQSSRYLVKRTGEKVFLECVQDMDHENMFWYRQDPGLGLRLIYFSYDVKMKEKGDIPEGYSVSREKKERFSLILESASTNQTSMYLCASSPPGLVYEQYFGPGTRLTVT.